This T cell receptor (beta chain) originates from a study of T-cell memory formation after mild COVID-19. Notes on the study in general: While clones contracting from day 15 to 85 were balanced between CD4 and CD8, later expanders leaned CD4+. The appearance of some responding clones in pre-infection memory suggested that cross-reactive memory joined. The CD4+ clones that contracted clustered mainly within CM and EM, and the CD8+ clones concentrated in EMRA. The authors left the SARS-CoV-2 specificity of second-wave clones peaking on day 37 unconfirmed.

A single record per CDR3 protein comes from TCRdb applying MiXCR to the 5' RACE reads. This table has a few hundred thousand distinct CDR3 sequences, around 28% appearing once. This clonotype appeared a few times. Its antigen is unidentified. This clonotype originated in an adult woman who had mild COVID-19 (a few samples of this study predate the infection). Cell type and time point are not known. Material for sequencing was PBMCs or a T cell subset sorted from them (not recorded which).

This chain's CDR3 is CASSQGTRGQETQYF. Written as DNA, the CDR3 is TGTGCCAGCAGCCAAGGGACTAGAGGGCAAGAGACCCAGTACTTC. The genes are TRBV4-2 and TRBJ2-5; 7 bases are a match to TRBD2. The CDR3 runs to 15 residues. Per germline, CDR1 LGHNA and CDR2 YNFKEQ. V was clipped by 1 base and J by 2 bases; unmatched bases: 4.